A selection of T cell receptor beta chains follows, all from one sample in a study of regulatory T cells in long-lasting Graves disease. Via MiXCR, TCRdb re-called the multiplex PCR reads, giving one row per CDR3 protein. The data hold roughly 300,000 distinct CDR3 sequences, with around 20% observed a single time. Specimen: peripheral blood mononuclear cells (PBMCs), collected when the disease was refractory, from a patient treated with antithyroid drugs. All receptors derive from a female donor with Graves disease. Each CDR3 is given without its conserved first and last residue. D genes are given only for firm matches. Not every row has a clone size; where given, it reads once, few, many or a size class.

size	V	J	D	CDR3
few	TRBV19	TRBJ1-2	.	ASSKTPPTNGYT
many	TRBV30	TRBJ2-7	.	AWSLGTYEQY
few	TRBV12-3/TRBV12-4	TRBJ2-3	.	ASSLATGQNTQY
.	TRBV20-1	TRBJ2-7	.	SAPRTRGYEQY
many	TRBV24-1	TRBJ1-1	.	ATSDPLNTEAF
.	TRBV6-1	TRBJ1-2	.	ASSNPGLWYYGYT
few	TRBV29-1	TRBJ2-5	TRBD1	SVDRAGKTQY
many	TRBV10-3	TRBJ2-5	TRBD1	AIIEPISGTGAETQY
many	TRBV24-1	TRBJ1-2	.	ATSDGQGYT
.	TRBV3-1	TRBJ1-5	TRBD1	ASSQSDRGPQH
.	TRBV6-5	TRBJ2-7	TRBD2	ASSYSTDGGSYEQY
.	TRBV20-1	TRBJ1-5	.	SARDWTRNQPQH
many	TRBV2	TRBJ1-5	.	ASSKTGYSNQPQH
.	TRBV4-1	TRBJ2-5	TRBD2	ASSQDDRGASGGQETQY
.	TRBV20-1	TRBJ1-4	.	SARGLIMESTNEKLF
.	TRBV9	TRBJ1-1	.	ASSRSTEETEAF
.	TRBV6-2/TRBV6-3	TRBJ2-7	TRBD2	ASSQGLAGGRAYEQY
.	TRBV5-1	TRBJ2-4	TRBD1	ASSPLDRDKNIQY
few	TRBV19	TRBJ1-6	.	ASSGSNLLH
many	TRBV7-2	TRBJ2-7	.	ASSPGRASYEQY
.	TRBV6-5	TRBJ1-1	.	ASSSTPPEAF
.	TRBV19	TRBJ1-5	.	ASSAGFLDNQPQH
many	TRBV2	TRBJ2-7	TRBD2	ASSEGAGRTYEQY
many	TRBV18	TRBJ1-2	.	ASSPQAGNGYT
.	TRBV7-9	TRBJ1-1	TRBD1	ASSPQGTGGEAF
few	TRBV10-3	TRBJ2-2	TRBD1	AVTGTGNTGELF
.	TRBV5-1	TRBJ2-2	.	ASSLGQHRDTGELF
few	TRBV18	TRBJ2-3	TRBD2	ASSLTSLGGSASTDTQY
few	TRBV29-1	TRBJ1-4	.	SVEGGVGEKLF
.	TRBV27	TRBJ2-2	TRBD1	ASKRQGASGELF
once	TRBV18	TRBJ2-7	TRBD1	ASSGTVTYEQY
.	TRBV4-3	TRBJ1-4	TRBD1	ASSRDRVEKLF
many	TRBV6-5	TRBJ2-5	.	ASSLSFQETQY
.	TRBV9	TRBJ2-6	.	ASSVGYRVGSGANVLT
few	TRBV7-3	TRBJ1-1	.	ASSLGHANTEAF
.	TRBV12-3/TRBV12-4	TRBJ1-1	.	ASSRVRGSEAF
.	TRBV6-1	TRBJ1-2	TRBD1	ASSQGRRGQNGYT
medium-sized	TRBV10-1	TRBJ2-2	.	ASGQGLAIGELF
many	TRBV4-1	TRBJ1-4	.	ASSQGTLYEKLF
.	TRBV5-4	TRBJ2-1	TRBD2	ASSFYGEGSYNEQF
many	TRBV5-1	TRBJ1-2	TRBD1	ASSLVSDRAGYT
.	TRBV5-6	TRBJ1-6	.	ASSSGTEFLNSPLH
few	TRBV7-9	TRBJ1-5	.	ASSQGHNQPQH
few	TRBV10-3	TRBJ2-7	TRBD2	AISSGEYEQY
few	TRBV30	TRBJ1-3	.	AWMEGNTIY
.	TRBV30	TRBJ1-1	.	AWSTGRRWNTEAF
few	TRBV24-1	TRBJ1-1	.	ATRGVDTEAL
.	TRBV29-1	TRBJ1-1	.	SVELSDGTEAF
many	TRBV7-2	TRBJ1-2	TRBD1	ASSFGTGEGGVYGYT
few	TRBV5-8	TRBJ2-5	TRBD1	ASSSQLGQGGETQY
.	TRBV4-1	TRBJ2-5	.	ASSQVPGETQY
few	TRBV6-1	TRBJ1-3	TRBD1	ASTALTTGGRGNTIY
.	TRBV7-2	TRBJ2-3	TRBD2	ASSFVRGGADTQY
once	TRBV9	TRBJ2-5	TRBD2	ASSPDGGGQETQY